The 31 T cell receptor beta chains presented below share a single source sample, sequenced in a study of molecular identifiers for immune sequencing clone quantification. In TCRdb, the PCR reads were re-called with MiXCR into one record per CDR3 protein. This sample yields hundreds of thousands of distinct CDR3 sequences, of which over 25% are seen a single time; roughly 0.83% belongs to the top ten. Sequencing was performed on naive CD8+ T cells from blood, with Jurkat cell RNA spiked in. Sample subset: FACS-sorted CD8+CD4-CCR7+CD45RA+ naive T cells. The receptors originated from a human donor in good health. Some libraries in this study had Jurkat cell RNA spiked in.

This clonotype came up many times. The V and J genes are TRBV7-9 and TRBJ1-3; possible D gene TRBD1, 6 bases. The CDR3 consists of 16 residues. The germline CDR1 and CDR2 sequences are SEHNR and FQNEAQ (reference sequence). Trimming cost V 6 bases and J 0 bases, with 15 bases left between them. The CDR3 region has the DNA TGTGCCAGCAGTCACACCGACAGGTCCTCTGGAAACACCATATATTTT. It encodes CASSHTDRSSGNTIYF.

This clonotype was counted between two and nine times. The chain carries TRBV11-2 and TRBJ2-1; TRBD2 agrees at 7 bases. Trimming cost V 4 bases and J 0 bases; bases outside gene matches: 15. CDR1 is SGHAT, CDR2 FQNNGV, per germline. The CDR3 contains 19 residues. The CDR3 here is CASSSGAVVAGDSYNEQFF. The CDR3 DNA sequence: TGTGCCAGCAGCTCGGGCGCGGTGGTGGCGGGAGACTCCTACAATGAGCAGTTCTTC.

This clonotype was seen a few times. The rearrangement uses TRBV2 and TRBJ1-2, with D unresolved. CDR1 and CDR2 from the germline V gene are SNHLY and FYNNEI. V lost 2 bases and J 0 bases, leaving 19 bases between the germline ends. The CDR3 totals 18 residues. CDR3 in amino acids: CASSERPLPMPANYGYTF. The CDR3 DNA sequence: TGTGCCAGCAGTGAACGTCCGCTTCCAATGCCCGCTAACTATGGCTACACCTTC.

This clonotype was seen many times. This rearrangement joins TRBV28 to TRBJ2-4, with D possibly being TRBD1 or TRBD2 (5 bases each). The germline CDR1 and CDR2 sequences are MDHEN and SYDVKM. The CDR3 length is 14 residues. V shed 3 bases and J shed 7 bases, with 13 bases lying between them. CDR3 protein: CASSFNGNRNIQYF. The DNA of the CDR3 is TGTGCCAGCAGTTTTAACGGGAACAGGAACATTCAGTACTTC.

J is TRBJ2-6 and V is TRBV27; 13 bases map to TRBD2. Germline V gives CDR1 MNHEY, CDR2 SMNVEV (reference sequence). This CDR3 has 18 residues. Trimming took 5 bases from V and 3 from J; bases not matched to a gene: 7. The CDR3 spells CASSKTSGRSFGANVLTF. In DNA, the CDR3 is TGTGCCAGCAGTAAGACTAGCGGGAGGAGTTTTGGGGCCAACGTCCTGACTTTC.

Concerning this clonotype: This sequence may be a read error, since a much larger clone differs from it by one base. The V and J genes are TRBV12-3 or TRBV12-4 and TRBJ2-2, with 10 bases matching TRBD2. The J segment lost 4 bases and the V segment lost 4 bases, leaving 9 bases of the junction unmatched. The CDR3 is 17 amino acids. The CDR3 nucleotides are TGTGCCAGCAGTTCCCTAGCGGGGGCCGCGATCACCGGGGAGCTGTTTTTT. As protein: CASSSLAGAAITGELFF.

Remarks on this clonotype: One end of the junction fails to match germline, which may point to a read error. This chain links TRBV2 with TRBJ1-4; D uncertain. Germline assignment: CDR1 SNHLY and CDR2 FYNNEI. The CDR3 extends over 14 amino acids. CDR3 in DNA: TGTGCCACCTCGAAAGGGAATTTAAATGAAAAACTGGTTTTT. The encoded protein is CATSKGNLNEKLVF.

This clonotype was counted at least ten times. The chain couples TRBV13 to TRBJ2-7, with TRBD1 matching over 8 bases. In germline, CDR1 is PRHDT, CDR2 FYEKMQ (reference sequence). The CDR3 runs to 15 residues. The trim removed 4 bases at V and 7 bases at J, leaving 12 bases unmatched. CDR3 region: CASSWRRTGPVEQYF. The CDR3 coding sequence is TGTGCCAGCAGCTGGAGACGGACAGGGCCAGTGGAGCAGTACTTC.

V and J are TRBV7-6 and TRBJ2-2, with 11 bases that match TRBD2. CDR3 size: 16 residues. Germline V gene lookup returns CDR1 SGHVS and CDR2 FNYEAQ. V lost 5 bases and J lost 5; bases outside the gene matches: 7. The CDR3: CASSPTLAGETGELFF. Here the CDR3 DNA reads TGTGCCAGCAGCCCAACACTAGCGGGGGAAACCGGGGAGCTGTTTTTT.

J is TRBJ2-7 and V is TRBV6-1; TRBD1 might be the D (6 bases). The CDR3 has 16 amino acids. Per germline, CDR1 MNHNS and CDR2 SASEGT. Trimming pared 3 bases from V and 0 bases from J, leaving 15 bases between. CDR3 protein: CASSDKTGLSSYEQYF. The CDR3 DNA sequence: TGTGCCAGCAGTGACAAGACAGGTCTGAGCTCCTACGAGCAGTACTTC.

This clonotype was recorded many times. The V gene is TRBV5-1, the J gene TRBJ2-7; the D is unclear. Per germline, CDR1 SGHRS and CDR2 YFSETQ. Trimming took off 4 bases at V and 3 bases at J, with 11 bases between the two ends. The CDR3 totals 13 residues. This CDR3 reads CASSDAGLYEQYF. Written as DNA, the CDR3 is TGCGCCAGCAGCGACGCCGGCCTCTACGAGCAGTACTTC.

In its sample, this clonotype was seen a few times. The chain recombines TRBV19 with TRBJ1-5; 8 nucleotides agree with TRBD1. CDR3 length: 15 residues. Germline V gene sequence: CDR1 LNHDA, CDR2 SQIVND (reference sequence). Unmatched junction bases numbered 5, after V lost 4 bases and J lost 3 bases. CDR3 residues: CASSTGTGDNQPQHF. The CDR3 DNA reads TGTGCCAGTAGTACCGGGACAGGAGACAATCAGCCCCAGCATTTT.

This clonotype was picked up many times. This rearrangement joins TRBV4-1 to TRBJ1-3, with a tentative D call TRBD1 (5 bases). V lost 0 bases, J lost 2 bases, and 20 bases lay in between. Germline CDR1 reads MGHRA; CDR2 reads YSYEKL. The CDR3 contains 19 residues. CDR3: CASSQDSQATGSPGNTIYF. CDR3 DNA sequence: TGCGCCAGCAGCCAAGATTCACAGGCAACAGGCTCACCTGGAAACACCATATATTTT.

The gene calls are TRBV25-1 and TRBJ1-3, with a weak D call TRBD1 (5 bases). The V gene's germline CDR1 is MGHDK and CDR2 SYGVNS. Trimming removed 4 bases at V and 0 bases at J, with 10 bases between. The CDR3 runs 15 residues. CDR3: CASSAEGLSGNTIYF. CDR3 DNA: TGTGCCAGCAGTGCTGAGGGGCTCTCTGGAAACACCATATATTTT.

This clonotype was seen just once. This may come from a read error, since a much larger clone is one base off. The chain couples TRBV4-3 to TRBJ2-3; the D gene is possibly TRBD2 (5 bases). V shed 8 bases and J shed 5 bases, with 17 bases lying between them. This CDR3 has 14 residues. Germline V CDR1 and CDR2: LGHNA, YSLEER. The CDR3 sequence: CASGLGEGVDTQYF. The CDR3 nucleotides are TGCGCCAGCGGTCTCGGGGAAGGTGTAGATACGCAGTATTTT.

This clonotype was picked up many times. The rearrangement uses TRBV5-6 and TRBJ2-7, with D possibly matching TRBD1 (5 bases). The CDR3 totals 16 residues. The germline gives CDR1 SGHDT, CDR2 YYEEEE. Trimming shortened V by 0 bases and J by 2 bases, and 15 bases separated the two germline ends. For the CDR3, the DNA is TGTGCCAGCAGCTTGGCACCCGCAGGGCCCACCTACGAGCAGTACTTC. This encodes CASSLAPAGPTYEQYF.

Comments on this clonotype: This likely comes from a read error, as the CDR3 has no conserved phenylalanine or tryptophan at its end. This chain joins TRBV4-3 and TRBJ2-3, with D perhaps matching TRBD1 (5 bases). The CDR3 totals 15 residues. CDR1 LGHNA and CDR2 YSLEER come from the germline V gene. Trimming pared 1 base from V and 3 bases from J, leaving 11 bases between. The CDR3 loop reads CASSQGTSTTDTQYC. The DNA of the CDR3 is TGCGCCAGCAGCCAAGGGACAAGCACAACAGATACGCAGTATTGT.

This clonotype was recorded many times. The J gene is TRBJ1-2, the V gene TRBV12-3 or TRBV12-4, with a possible D match to TRBD1 (5 bases). The V end was cut by 5 bases, the J end by 6 bases, with 10 bases between. This CDR3 is built from 12 residues. CDR3 sequence (DNA): TGTGCCAGCAGTACCGGGACTGATGGCTACACCTTC. It codes for CASSTGTDGYTF.

As regards this clonotype: A read error may be the cause here, since a much bigger clone is one base away. The gene calls are TRBV19 and TRBJ1-5; a weak D match, TRBD1 (6 bases). The CDR3 has 14 residues. CDR1 and CDR2 from the germline V gene are LNHDA and SQIVND (reference sequence). The V end was cut by 5 bases, the J end by 4 bases, with 12 bases between. DNA of the CDR3: TGTGCCAGTAGTCCTGCAGGGGCAAATCAGCCCCAGCATTTT. It encodes CASSPAGANQPQHF.

This clonotype appeared many times. CDR3 sequence reads: CATSERTGFQPQHF. For the CDR3, the DNA is TGTGCCACCAGTGAAAGGACAGGGTTTCAGCCCCAGCATTTT. V usage is TRBV24-1 and J usage is TRBJ1-5, with TRBD1 matching 8 bases. The germline V gene encodes CDR1 KGHDR and CDR2 SFDVKD. The CDR3 is made up of 14 amino acids. J lost 6 bases, V lost 4 bases, and 4 bases had no gene match.

This clonotype was seen many times. V gene TRBV28 combines with J gene TRBJ2-6, with D perhaps matching TRBD1 (6 bases). V was cut by 2 bases and J by 1 base, with 9 bases left in between. Germline V gene lookup returns CDR1 MDHEN and CDR2 SYDVKM. The CDR3 runs to 16 residues. DNA of the CDR3: TGTGCCAGCAGTTTACCCACAGGGTCTGGGGCCAACGTCCTGACTTTC. Amino acids: CASSLPTGSGANVLTF.

The CDR3 coding sequence is TGTGCCAGCAGTGCCCAAGGGACAGGGGTTCAGCCCCAGCATTTT. The encoded protein is CASSAQGTGVQPQHF. The chain employs TRBV6-2 or TRBV6-3 and TRBJ1-5; 10 bases fit TRBD1. The germline V gene encodes CDR1 MNHEY and CDR2 SVGEGT. This CDR3 comprises 15 residues. V dropped 5 bases and J dropped 6; count of bases not matched to a gene: 7.

There are many counts of this clonotype. The rearrangement uses TRBV12-3 or TRBV12-4 and TRBJ2-3, with TRBD2 matching 10 bases. There are 16 residues in the CDR3. V shed 4 bases and J 2 bases; nucleotides not matched to a gene: 6. CDR3 bases: TGTGCCAGCAGTTCCTCTAGCGGGGGTTACACAGATACGCAGTATTTT. Translating gives CASSSSSGGYTDTQYF.

This clonotype showed up just a few times. The genes are TRBV9 and TRBJ2-5, with 9 nucleotides matching TRBD2. Germline trimming cut 4 bases from V and 1 base from J; bases unmatched to any gene: 11. The CDR3 covers 17 residues. Germline-derived CDR1 and CDR2 are SGDLS and YYNGEE. In DNA, the CDR3 is TGTGCCAGCAGCTCGGGACTAGCCCGTAACCTCCAAGAGACCCAGTACTTC. Its protein is CASSSGLARNLQETQYF. Filled out from reference TRBV9 and TRBJ2-5, the complete variable domain reads DSGVTQTPKHLITATGQRVTLRCSPRSGDLSVYWYQQSLDQGLQFLIQYYNGEERAKGNILERFSAQQFPDLHSELNLSSLELGDSALYFCASSSGLARNLQETQYFGPGTRLLVL.

V and J are TRBV4-1 and TRBJ2-5; tentatively, D is TRBD2 (6 bases). The CDR3 has 19 amino acids. Germline V gene sequence: CDR1 MGHRA, CDR2 YSYEKL. Trimming took 1 base from V and 3 from J, leaving 24 bases between them. The CDR3 coding sequence is TGCGCCAGCAGCCAAGGGGCCCCCCCCAGCGGGCCCTCTGAAGAGACCCAGTACTTC. This encodes CASSQGAPPSGPSEETQYF.

The J gene is TRBJ1-5, the V gene TRBV5-3, with 7 bases that match TRBD1. TRBV5-3 qualifies as an ORF whose function is uncertain. The J segment lost 7 bases and the V segment lost 8 bases, leaving 12 bases of the junction unmatched. The CDR3 is made up of 14 amino acids. CDR3 nucleotide sequence: TGTGCCAGCAGGCATGACAGGGTTCGGCAGCCCCAGCATTTT. Its protein product is CASRHDRVRQPQHF.

J is TRBJ2-7 and V is TRBV27; 10 positions agree with TRBD2. V shed 6 bases and J 4 bases; nucleotides not matched to a gene: 9. The V gene's germline CDR1 is MNHEY and CDR2 SMNVEV (reference sequence). CDR3 length: 15 residues. CDR3 amino acids: CASSSRTSGVYEQYF. CDR3 coding DNA: TGTGCCAGCAGCTCCCGGACTAGCGGAGTATACGAGCAGTACTTC.

With regard to this clonotype: It may be a read error: a sequence one base away is much more abundant. This rearrangement joins TRBV28 to TRBJ1-2, with a possible D match to TRBD1 (5 bases). Trimming took off 6 bases at V and 3 bases at J, with 14 bases between the two ends. The CDR3 length is 14 residues. Germline CDR1 MDHEN, CDR2 SYDVKM. This CDR3 reads CASSPPGADYGYTF. For the CDR3, the DNA is TGTGCCAGCAGCCCCCCCGGGGCTGACTATGGCTACACCTTC.

The gene calls are TRBV5-4 and TRBJ1-4; no reliable D call. With 0 bases removed from V and 6 bases from J, the gap between germline ends came to 6 bases. In germline, CDR1 is SGHNT, CDR2 YYREEE (reference sequence). The CDR3 is made up of 13 amino acids. CDR3 nucleotide sequence: TGTGCCAGCAGCTTGGACGGTGATGAAAAACTGTTTTTT. Translation: CASSLDGDEKLFF.

This clonotype was observed many times. The chain couples TRBV7-9 to TRBJ2-7; D ambiguous. The germline V gene has CDR1 SEHNR and CDR2 FQNEAQ (reference sequence). This CDR3 is built from 11 residues. V was trimmed by 1 base and J by 3 bases, leaving 1 base between them. DNA for the CDR3: TGTGCCAGCAGCTTAGACTACGAGCAGTACTTC. Its protein is CASSLDYEQYF.

This clonotype was found a few times. The chain joins TRBV6-5 to TRBJ1-2, with 9 bases matching TRBD1. Germline lookup yields CDR1 MNHEY and CDR2 SVGAGI. J gave up 1 base and V 0 bases, and 6 bases lay outside the gene matches. The CDR3 runs to 17 residues. The CDR3 DNA sequence: TGTGCCAGCAGTTACTCGATGGACAGGGGAGATAACTATGGCTACACCTTC. Translating it yields CASSYSMDRGDNYGYTF.